The 8 T cell receptor beta chains below were found in one sample sequenced in a study of blood T cell repertoires in COVID-19. Assay: immunoSEQ multiplex PCR; the TCRdb copy retains only in-frame clones and omits some. This table holds some 350,000 clones, under 95% found once. The specimen sequenced was peripheral blood. The receptors shown here come from a young woman who had recovered from COVID-19.

This clone was seen more than once but under ten times. V and J are TRBV19 and TRBJ2-3; 9 nucleotides match TRBD2. The CDR3 runs to 15 residues. Germline CDR1 is LNHDA and CDR2 is SQIVND (reference sequence). V lost 4 bases and J lost 5; bases outside the gene matches: 7. This CDR3 reads CASSTAGGWGDTQYF. The CDR3 DNA follows: TGTGCCAGTAGTACAGCGGGAGGATGGGGAGATACGCAGTATTTT.

This clone was counted a few times. V usage is TRBV5-5 and J usage is TRBJ1-1; 9 positions agree with TRBD1. CDR1 SGHKS and CDR2 YYEKEE come from the germline V gene (reference sequence). V shed 4 bases, J shed 1 base, and the junction held 8 bases outside the gene matches. The CDR3 runs to 16 residues. CDR3 nucleotides: TGTGCCAGCAGCCCCATTCCGGGACAGGGGAACACTGAAGCTTTCTTT. It encodes CASSPIPGQGNTEAFF.

The chain uses TRBV9 and TRBJ2-6; 9 bases match TRBD1. The CDR3 extends over 18 amino acids. V was pared by 3 bases and J by 2 bases, with 9 bases of the junction left unmatched. Looked up from germline, CDR1 is SGDLS and CDR2 is YYNGEE. The CDR3 region is CASSADRGTFAGANVLTF. CDR3 in DNA: TGTGCCAGCAGCGCGGACAGGGGAACTTTCGCTGGGGCCAACGTCCTGACTTTC.

The V gene is TRBV19, the J gene TRBJ2-5, with a weak D call TRBD2 (5 bases). The V gene lost 5 bases and the J gene lost 4 bases, with 8 bases spanning the gap. The CDR3 consists of 12 residues. Germline CDR1 is LNHDA and CDR2 is SQIVND (reference sequence). This CDR3 is CASSYAGETQYF. For the CDR3, the DNA is TGTGCCAGTAGTTACGCGGGAGAGACCCAGTACTTC. Variable domain in full (rest from reference TRBV19 and TRBJ2-5): DGGITQSPKYLFRKEGQNVTLSCEQNLNHDAMYWYRQDPGQGLRLIYYSQIVNDFQKGDIAEGYSVSREKKESFPLTVTSAQKNPTAFYLCASSYAGETQYFGPGTRLLVL.

The rearrangement links TRBV11-3 to TRBJ2-1, with 9 positions matching TRBD2. This CDR3 region has 19 residues. V lost 1 base, J lost 0 bases, and 10 bases stayed unmatched. Per the germline V gene, CDR1 is SGHNT and CDR2 is YENEEA. The CDR3 sequence is CASSLGGTSLVGSYNEQFF. Written as DNA, the CDR3 is TGTGCCAGCAGCTTAGGCGGGACTAGCCTAGTAGGCTCCTACAATGAGCAGTTCTTC.

This clone was found once. This chain uses TRBV7-2 with TRBJ1-6; 7 bases are a match to TRBD1. CDR3 size: 15 residues. Trimming removed 5 bases from V and 3 bases from J; junction bases left unmatched: 4. Per germline, CDR1 SGHTA and CDR2 FQGNSA. The CDR3 spells CASSPGTVYNSPLHF. The CDR3 DNA sequence: TGTGCCAGCAGCCCGGGGACAGTCTATAATTCACCCCTCCACTTT.

The chain recombines TRBV5-6 with TRBJ2-1; 9 nucleotides align to TRBD2. CDR1 is SGHDT and CDR2 is YYEEEE in the germline V gene. Unmatched junction bases numbered 2, after V lost 1 base and J lost 0 bases. This CDR3 spans 16 amino acids. The CDR3 DNA sequence: TGTGCCAGCAGCTTGAGACTAGCGGCCTCCTACAATGAGCAGTTCTTC. Translating gives CASSLRLAASYNEQFF.

This clone was picked up one time. The rearrangement links TRBV3-1 (or the pseudogene TRBV3-2) to TRBJ1-3; D may be TRBD1 (5 bases). In germline, CDR1 is LGHDT, CDR2 YNNKEL (reference sequence). This CDR3 has 15 amino acids. Trimming took 7 bases from V and 0 from J, leaving 13 bases between them. As DNA, the CDR3 is TGTGCCAGCACCCTCGGGGGAGTCTCTGGAAACACCATATATTTT. Translation: CASTLGGVSGNTIYF.